A single count supports the clone carrying this T cell receptor (beta chain). The data were taken from a study of blood T cell repertoires in COVID-19. Germline-derived CDR1 and CDR2 are SGHKS and YYEKEE (reference sequence). The ends were cut back, 3 bases at V and 6 bases at J, with 10 bases in the middle. The CDR3 contains 12 residues. Source study methods: The assay estimated nucleated cells by amplifying reference gene primers. The repertoire was sequenced with immunoSEQ multiplex PCR; TCRdb's copy has only in-frame clones and lacks some. From that table come the V and J calls and clone size; the DNA was used to work out D and trimming. In the table there are roughly 120,000 clones, approximately 86% of which are singletons.

Sequencing was carried out using peripheral blood. The V call is TRBV5-5, the J call TRBJ2-7; a possible D gene is TRBD2 (5 bases). The clonotype comes from a woman in her forties or fifties with active or convalescent COVID-19. The CDR3 sequence is CASSSSDSEQYF. In DNA form, the CDR3 reads TGTGCCAGCAGCTCCTCGGACTCCGAGCAGTACTTC. Variable domain in full (rest from reference TRBV5-5 and TRBJ2-7): DAGVTQSPTHLIKTRGQQVTLRCSPISGHKSVSWYQQVLGQGPQFIFQYYEKEERGRGNFPDRFSARQFPNYSSELNVNALLLGDSALYLCASSSSDSEQYFGPGTRLTVT.